These 20 T cell receptor beta chains share one sample of origin, sequenced in a study of blood T cells in healthy people across ages (dated by TCRdb to between 2015 and 2017). Libraries were constructed by 5' RACE. The sequencer listed for this sample is Illumina HiSeq 2500. A second about 7 to 12 cycle PCR used a sample-barcoded 5' primer and a J-beta primer mix. TCRdb's own reprocessing of the public reads used fastp at Q25 and MiXCR and kept productive beta chains. Every CDR3 protein is listed once, alongside the most common genes and DNA of its rows. For this sample the table gives about 1,500,000 distinct CDR3 sequences, of which 28% were detected only once. 7% to 9% of the sample is held by the ten biggest clonotypes. The sample taken for sequencing was blood. These receptors originate from a woman aged 30 to 39 in good health.

Worth noting for this clonotype: A much larger clone sits a single nucleotide away, making a read error possible. V gene TRBV5-1 combines with J gene TRBJ2-5, with TRBD1 identical over 7 bases. CDR1 SGHRS and CDR2 YFSETQ come from the germline V gene. This CDR3 is built from 14 residues. J lost 11 bases, V lost 6 bases, and 16 bases had no gene match. CDR3 amino acids: CASNSGQTTNEQYF. CDR3 sequence (DNA): TGCGCCAGCAACTCGGGACAGACCACCAATGAGCAGTACTTC.

A word on this clonotype: A much larger clone differs from this one at a single base, so this may be a read error. Here the CDR3 reads CAARRGKQETQYF. CDR3 nucleotides: TGTGCCGCCAGGAGGGGGAAGCAAGAGACCCAGTACTTC. This chain links TRBV15 with TRBJ2-5; D is tentatively TRBD1 or TRBD2 (6 bases each). CDR1 and CDR2 (germline): LNHNV, YYDKDF (reference sequence). This CDR3 spans 13 amino acids.

This clonotype was counted a few times. The chain links TRBV4-3 to TRBJ2-4; possible D gene TRBD2, 5 bases. The CDR3 totals 14 residues. V gave up 1 base and J gave up 8 bases, with 12 bases separating them. The V gene's germline CDR1 is LGHNA and CDR2 YSLEER. The CDR3 sequence: CASSQGQDGDIQYF. The CDR3 DNA follows: TGCGCCAGCAGCCAAGGGCAAGACGGGGACATTCAGTACTTC.

The sample holds many counts of this clonotype. The chain is built from TRBV7-9 and TRBJ2-7; no clear D. Per germline, CDR1 SEHNR and CDR2 FQNEAQ (reference sequence). The CDR3 loop spans 13 amino acids. V shed 2 bases and J shed 2 bases, with 7 bases lying between them. In DNA, the CDR3 is TGTGCCAGCAGCTTACAGGTTACCTACGAGCAGTACTTC. It specifies CASSLQVTYEQYF.

A word on this clonotype: A junction boundary mismatches the germline segment, possibly from a read error. This chain connects TRBV13 to TRBJ1-1, with 7 bases lining up with TRBD1. This CDR3 contains 15 residues. The germline V gene encodes CDR1 PRHDT and CDR2 FYEKMQ (reference sequence). The CDR3 loop reads CAGSRGGQLNTEAFF. The CDR3 region has the DNA TGTGCCGGCAGCCGCGGGGGACAGTTGAACACTGAAGCTTTCTTT.

This clonotype has a count of ten or more. V and J are TRBV6-5 and TRBJ1-5; D perhaps matches TRBD1 (6 bases). The CDR3 sequence is 14 residues long. The V and J ends lost 5 bases and 0 bases respectively, with 8 bases between them. Germline values: CDR1 MNHEY, CDR2 SVGAGI. This CDR3 is CASSHRDSNQPQHF. In nucleotides, the CDR3 is TGTGCCAGCAGTCACAGGGATAGCAATCAGCCCCAGCATTTT.

V gene TRBV12-3 or TRBV12-4 combines with J gene TRBJ1-6, with D tentatively TRBD1 (5 bases). The germline V and J ends were trimmed by 4 bases and 10 bases, with 14 bases remaining between them. The CDR3 is made up of 14 amino acids. As DNA, the CDR3 is TGTGCCAGCAGTTGGGGGGAGGTGAGGTCACCCCTCCACTTT. Its protein product is CASSWGEVRSPLHF.

The chain couples TRBV5-1 to TRBJ1-4, with TRBD1 matching 7 bases. Germline CDR1 and CDR2: SGHRS and YFSETQ. With 2 bases clipped from V and 4 bases from J, the junction kept 5 bases outside the gene matches. This CDR3 spans 15 amino acids. The CDR3 DNA reads as TGCGCCAGCAGCTTTCAACAGGGGAATAATGAAAAACTGTTTTTT. As protein: CASSFQQGNNEKLFF.

This clonotype was recorded a few times. The chain recombines TRBV10-2 with TRBJ1-5; a weak D match, TRBD1 (5 bases). The CDR3 sequence is 15 residues long. Germline V gene sequence: CDR1 WSHSY, CDR2 SAAADI. V was cut by 5 bases and J by 6 bases, with 17 bases left in between. The CDR3 DNA is TGCGCCAGCAGTCTCGCCGGAGGGGATGCTCAGCCCCAGCATTTT. This gives the protein CASSLAGGDAQPQHF.

V gene TRBV29-1 combines with J gene TRBJ2-1, with 12 bases that match TRBD2. CDR1 and CDR2 (germline): SQVTM, ANQGSEA. The V segment lost 4 bases and the J segment 9 bases; nucleotides outside the gene matches: 7. The CDR3 loop spans 14 amino acids. In DNA, the CDR3 is TGCAGCGTTGGAACTAGCGGGAGGATGGGTGAGCAGTTCTTC. Translated, it gives CSVGTSGRMGEQFF.

This clonotype was picked up a small number of times. Here the CDR3 reads CASSHQVNEQYF. In DNA, the CDR3 is TGTGCCAGCAGCCACCAGGTGAACGAGCAGTACTTC. V is TRBV5-4 and J is TRBJ2-5, with D hard to call. The J call may not be correct, given that the DNA end is closer to TRBJ2-7. Germline assignment: CDR1 SGHNT and CDR2 YYREEE (reference sequence). This CDR3 has 12 amino acids.

This clonotype was seen a few times. The chain's CDR3 is CAVPLAGGTDTQYF. The DNA of the CDR3 is TGTGCCGTCCCTTTAGCGGGGGGCACAGATACGCAGTATTTT. The chain couples TRBV27 to TRBJ2-3; 9 bases are shared with TRBD2. CDR1 and CDR2 (germline): MNHEY, SMNVEV (reference sequence). The junction had 7 bases not matched to a gene; V was cut back by 11 bases and J by 1 base. The CDR3 sequence is 14 residues long.

This clonotype was seen repeatedly, ten times or more. The V gene is TRBV20-1, the J gene TRBJ2-5; D remains unclear. Trimming shortened V by 3 bases and J by 0 bases, and 2 bases separated the two germline ends. The CDR3 covers 11 residues. The germline CDR1 and CDR2 sequences are DFQATT and SNEGSKA (reference sequence). CDR3 in DNA: TGCAGTGCTAGGTACCAAGAGACCCAGTACTTC. Its translation: CSARYQETQYF.

V is TRBV5-1 and J is TRBJ2-3; 7 nucleotides match TRBD1. V lost 3 bases to trimming and J lost 1 base; unmatched junction nucleotides: 2. The CDR3 contains 14 residues. CDR1 is SGHRS and CDR2 is YFSETQ in the germline V gene. The CDR3 DNA is TGCGCCAGCAGCTGGGGACAGCGCACAGATACGCAGTATTTT. It encodes CASSWGQRTDTQYF.

This clonotype was found many times. V gene TRBV29-1 combines with J gene TRBJ2-1; D call uncertain. This CDR3 is built from 12 residues. Germline lookup yields CDR1 SQVTM and CDR2 ANQGSEA. Between the trimmed V and J ends, which lost 4 bases and 6 bases, there was a span of 10 bases. The DNA of the CDR3 is TGCAGCGTTGGAAGCACAGCCAATGAGCAGTTCTTC. Amino acid sequence: CSVGSTANEQFF.

This clonotype has ten or more counts. V is TRBV4-2 and J is TRBJ2-4, with 8 positions matching TRBD2. The V gene end was trimmed by 3 bases and the J gene end by 8 bases; junction bases not matched to a gene: 15. CDR1 LGHNA and CDR2 YNFKEQ come from the germline V gene. The CDR3 runs to 17 residues. The CDR3 DNA reads TGTGCCAGCAGCCAGGGGAACGGGGGGGCCTTGGAAGACATTCAGTACTTC. It encodes CASSQGNGGALEDIQYF.

This clonotype was observed a few times. The rearrangement links TRBV12-3 or TRBV12-4 to TRBJ2-1; 9 bases map to TRBD2. With V trimmed by 0 bases and J by 5 bases, 11 bases remained unmatched. The CDR3 spans 18 residues. CDR3 loop: CASSLARRLAELNNEQFF. CDR3 in DNA: TGTGCCAGCAGTTTAGCGCGACGACTAGCGGAGCTCAACAATGAGCAGTTCTTC.

About this clonotype itself: A much larger clone sits a single nucleotide away, making a read error possible. In nucleotides, the CDR3 is TGTGCCAGCAGCCCCGCGAGAGGGGGGTCCTACGAGCGGTACTTC. It translates to CASSPARGGSYERYF. The rearrangement links TRBV6-6 to TRBJ2-7; D might be TRBD1 or TRBD2, each matching 6 bases. This CDR3 is 15 amino acids long. Germline V gene lookup returns CDR1 MNHNY and CDR2 SVGAGI (reference sequence).

This clonotype was detected a few times. The genes are TRBV20-1 and TRBJ2-3; unclear D gene. The V gene's germline CDR1 is DFQATT and CDR2 SNEGSKA (reference sequence). The V end lost 0 bases, the J end lost 0 bases, and 13 bases lay between the germline ends. This CDR3 is 16 amino acids long. CDR3 residues: CSARDYGRISTDTQYF. CDR3 nucleotides: TGCAGTGCTAGAGATTACGGGCGGATTAGCACAGATACGCAGTATTTT.

The chain recombines TRBV4-1 with TRBJ2-5, with unresolved D. The CDR3 length is 15 residues. Germline CDR1 is MGHRA and CDR2 is YSYEKL. Trimming stripped 5 bases from V and 1 base from J, with 14 bases between. The CDR3 spells CASSETAIFQETQYF. For the CDR3, the DNA is TGCGCCAGCAGCGAAACAGCCATCTTCCAAGAGACCCAGTACTTC.